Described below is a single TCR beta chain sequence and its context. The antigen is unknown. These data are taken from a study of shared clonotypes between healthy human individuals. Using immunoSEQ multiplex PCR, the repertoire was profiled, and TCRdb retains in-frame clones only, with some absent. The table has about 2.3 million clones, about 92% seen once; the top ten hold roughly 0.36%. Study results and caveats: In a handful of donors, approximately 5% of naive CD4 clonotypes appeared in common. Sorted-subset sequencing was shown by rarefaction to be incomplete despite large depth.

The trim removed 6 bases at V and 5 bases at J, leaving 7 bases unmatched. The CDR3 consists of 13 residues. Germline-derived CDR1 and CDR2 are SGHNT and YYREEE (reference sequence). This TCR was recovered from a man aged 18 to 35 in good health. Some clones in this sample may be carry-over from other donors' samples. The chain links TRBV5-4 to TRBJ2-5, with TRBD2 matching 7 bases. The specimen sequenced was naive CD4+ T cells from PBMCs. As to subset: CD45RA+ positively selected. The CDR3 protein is CASTGPGGETQYF. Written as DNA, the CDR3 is TGTGCCAGCACCGGGCCGGGGGGTGAGACCCAGTACTTC. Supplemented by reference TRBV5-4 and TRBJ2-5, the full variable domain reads ETGVTQSPTHLIKTRGQQVTLRCSSQSGHNTVSWYQQALGQGPQFIFQYYREEENGRGNFPPRFSGLQFPNYSSELNVNALELDDSALYLCASTGPGGETQYFGPGTRLLVL.